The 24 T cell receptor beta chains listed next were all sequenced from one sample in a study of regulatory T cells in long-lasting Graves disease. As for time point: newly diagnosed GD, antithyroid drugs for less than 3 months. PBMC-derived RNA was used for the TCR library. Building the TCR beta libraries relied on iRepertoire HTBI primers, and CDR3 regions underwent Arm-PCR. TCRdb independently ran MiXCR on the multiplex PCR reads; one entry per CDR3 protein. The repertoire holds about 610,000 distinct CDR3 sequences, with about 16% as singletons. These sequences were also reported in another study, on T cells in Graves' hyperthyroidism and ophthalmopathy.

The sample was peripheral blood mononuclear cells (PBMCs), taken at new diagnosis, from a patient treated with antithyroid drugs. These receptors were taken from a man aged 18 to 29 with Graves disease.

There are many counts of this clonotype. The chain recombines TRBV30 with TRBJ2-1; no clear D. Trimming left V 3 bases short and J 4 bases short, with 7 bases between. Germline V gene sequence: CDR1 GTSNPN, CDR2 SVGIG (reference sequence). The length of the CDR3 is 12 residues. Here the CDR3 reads CAWSLKYNEQFF. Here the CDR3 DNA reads TGTGCCTGGAGCCTCAAATACAATGAGCAGTTCTTC.

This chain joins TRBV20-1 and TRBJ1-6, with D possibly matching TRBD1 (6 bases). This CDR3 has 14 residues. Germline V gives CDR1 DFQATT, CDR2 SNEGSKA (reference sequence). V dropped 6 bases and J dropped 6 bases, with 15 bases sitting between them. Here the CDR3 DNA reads TGCAGTGCCAAAACAGGGATGGGTAATTCACCCCTCCACTTT. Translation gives CSAKTGMGNSPLHF.

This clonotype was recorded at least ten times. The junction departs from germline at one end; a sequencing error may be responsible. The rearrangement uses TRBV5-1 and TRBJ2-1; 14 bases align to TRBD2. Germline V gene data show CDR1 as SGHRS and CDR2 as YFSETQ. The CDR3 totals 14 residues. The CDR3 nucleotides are TGTGCCAGCAGTTTGGGGACTAGCGGGGGCGAGCAGTTCTTC. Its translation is CASSLGTSGGEQFF.

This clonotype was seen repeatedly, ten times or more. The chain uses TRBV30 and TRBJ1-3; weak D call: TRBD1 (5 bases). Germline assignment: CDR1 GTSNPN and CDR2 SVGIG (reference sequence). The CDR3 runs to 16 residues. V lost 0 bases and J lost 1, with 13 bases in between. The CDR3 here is CAWSVRQGESGNTIYF. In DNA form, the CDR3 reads TGTGCCTGGAGTGTACGGCAGGGAGAATCTGGAAACACCATATATTTT.

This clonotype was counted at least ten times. The CDR3 nucleotides read TGTGCCAGCAGTGAAAGCAGGCTCAGGAACACTGAAGCTTTCTTT. This translates into CASSESRLRNTEAFF. V is TRBV6-1 and J is TRBJ1-1; D uncertain. Germline values: CDR1 MNHNS, CDR2 SASEGT. V gave up 2 bases and J gave up 1 base, with 11 bases separating them. This CDR3 has 15 residues.

This chain's CDR3 is CASSYSLPSGGYNEQFF. CDR3 nucleotide sequence: TGTGCCAGCAGTTACTCGCTGCCTAGCGGAGGTTACAATGAGCAGTTCTTC. The chain combines TRBV6-2 or TRBV6-3 with TRBJ2-1; 7 bases fit TRBD2. Germline loops: CDR1 MNHEY, CDR2 SVGEGT. V lost 0 bases to trimming and J lost 4 bases; unmatched junction nucleotides: 9. CDR3 length equals 17 residues.

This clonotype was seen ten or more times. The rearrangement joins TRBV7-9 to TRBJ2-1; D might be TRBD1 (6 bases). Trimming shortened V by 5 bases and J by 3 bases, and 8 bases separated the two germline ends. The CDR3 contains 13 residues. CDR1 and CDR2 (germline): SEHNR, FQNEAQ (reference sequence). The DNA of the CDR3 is TGTGCCAGCAGCGGGACACGCTACAATGAGCAGTTCTTC. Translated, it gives CASSGTRYNEQFF.

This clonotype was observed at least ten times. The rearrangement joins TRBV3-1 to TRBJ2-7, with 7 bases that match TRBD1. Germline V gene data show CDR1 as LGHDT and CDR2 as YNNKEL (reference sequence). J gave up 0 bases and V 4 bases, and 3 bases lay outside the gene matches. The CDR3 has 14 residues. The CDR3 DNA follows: TGTGCCAGCAGCCGACAGGGATACTCCTACGAGCAGTACTTC. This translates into CASSRQGYSYEQYF.

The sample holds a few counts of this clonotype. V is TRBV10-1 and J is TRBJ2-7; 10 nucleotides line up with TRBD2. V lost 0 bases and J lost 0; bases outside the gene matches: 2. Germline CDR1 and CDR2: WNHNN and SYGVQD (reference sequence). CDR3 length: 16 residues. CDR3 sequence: CASSESSSGGSYEQYF. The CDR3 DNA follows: TGCGCCAGCAGTGAGTCGTCTAGCGGGGGCTCCTACGAGCAGTACTTC.

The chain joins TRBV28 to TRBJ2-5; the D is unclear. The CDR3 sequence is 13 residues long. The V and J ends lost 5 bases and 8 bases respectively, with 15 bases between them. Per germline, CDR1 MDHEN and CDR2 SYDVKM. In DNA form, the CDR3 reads TGTGCCAGCAGTCACCCGGGCCAAGGTACCCAGTACTTC. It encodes CASSHPGQGTQYF.

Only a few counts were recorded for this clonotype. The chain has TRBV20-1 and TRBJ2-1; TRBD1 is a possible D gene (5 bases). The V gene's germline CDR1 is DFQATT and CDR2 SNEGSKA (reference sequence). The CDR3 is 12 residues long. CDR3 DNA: TGCAGGGCCTCATATCAGGGTGGGGAGCAGTTCTTC. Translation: CRASYQGGEQFF.

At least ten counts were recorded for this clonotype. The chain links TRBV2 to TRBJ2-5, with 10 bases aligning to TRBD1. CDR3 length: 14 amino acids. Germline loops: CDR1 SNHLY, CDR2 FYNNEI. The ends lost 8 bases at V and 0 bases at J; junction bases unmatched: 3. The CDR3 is CASRTGGYQETQYF. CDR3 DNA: TGTGCCAGCCGGACAGGGGGATACCAAGAGACCCAGTACTTC.

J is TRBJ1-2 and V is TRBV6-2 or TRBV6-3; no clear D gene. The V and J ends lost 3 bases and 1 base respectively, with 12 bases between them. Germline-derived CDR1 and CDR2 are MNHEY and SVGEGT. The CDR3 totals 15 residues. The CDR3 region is CASSYTRKLNYGYTF. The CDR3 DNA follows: TGTGCCAGCAGTTATACACGGAAACTTAACTATGGCTACACCTTC.

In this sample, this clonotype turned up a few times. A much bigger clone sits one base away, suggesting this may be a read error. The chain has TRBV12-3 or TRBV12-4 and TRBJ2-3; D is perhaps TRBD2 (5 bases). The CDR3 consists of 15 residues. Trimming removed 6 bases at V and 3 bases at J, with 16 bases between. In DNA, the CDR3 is TGTGCCAGCAGCGCCGCTCAGCCGGGGACAGATACGCAGTATTTT. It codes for CASSAAQPGTDTQYF.

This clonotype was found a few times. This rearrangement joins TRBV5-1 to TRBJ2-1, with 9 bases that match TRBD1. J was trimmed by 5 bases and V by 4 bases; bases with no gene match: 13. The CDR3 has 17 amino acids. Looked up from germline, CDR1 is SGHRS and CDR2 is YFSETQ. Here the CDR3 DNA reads TGCGCCAGCAGCCCAACACGTTTGGGACAGGGAAACAATGAGCAGTTCTTC. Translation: CASSPTRLGQGNNEQFF.

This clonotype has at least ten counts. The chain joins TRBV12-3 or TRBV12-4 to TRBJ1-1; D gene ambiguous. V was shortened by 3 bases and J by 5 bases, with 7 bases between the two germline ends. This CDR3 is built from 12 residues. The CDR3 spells CASSFGKTEAFF. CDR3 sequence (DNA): TGTGCCAGCAGTTTTGGGAAGACTGAAGCTTTCTTT.

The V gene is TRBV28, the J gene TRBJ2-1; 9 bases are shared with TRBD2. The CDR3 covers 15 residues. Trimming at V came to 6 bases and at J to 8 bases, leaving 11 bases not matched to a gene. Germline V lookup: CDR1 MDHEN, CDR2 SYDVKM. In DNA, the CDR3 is TGTGCCAGCAGCCCGATGGGTAGCGGGAGATATGAGCAGTTCTTC. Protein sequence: CASSPMGSGRYEQFF.

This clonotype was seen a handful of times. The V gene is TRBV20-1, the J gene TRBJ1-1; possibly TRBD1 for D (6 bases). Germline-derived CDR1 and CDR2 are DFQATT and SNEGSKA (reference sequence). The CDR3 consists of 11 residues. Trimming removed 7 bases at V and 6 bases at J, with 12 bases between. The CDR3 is CSGRGAAEAFF. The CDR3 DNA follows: TGCAGTGGGAGGGGGGCCGCTGAAGCTTTCTTT.

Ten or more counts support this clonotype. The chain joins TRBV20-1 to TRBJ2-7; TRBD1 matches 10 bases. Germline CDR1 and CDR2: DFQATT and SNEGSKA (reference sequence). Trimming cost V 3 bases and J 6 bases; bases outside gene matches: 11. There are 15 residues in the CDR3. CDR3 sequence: CSARRRDRGWAEQYF. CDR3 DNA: TGCAGTGCTAGGCGCCGGGACAGGGGATGGGCCGAGCAGTACTTC.

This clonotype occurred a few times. The CDR3 here is CASSEQVRGTEAFF. The DNA of the CDR3 is TGTGCCAGCAGCGAACAGGTTCGAGGCACTGAAGCTTTCTTT. The J gene is TRBJ1-1, the V gene TRBV6-1, with D possibly matching TRBD1 (5 bases). The germline V and J ends were trimmed by 6 bases and 4 bases, with 15 bases remaining between them. This CDR3 is 14 amino acids long. Per the germline V gene, CDR1 is MNHNS and CDR2 is SASEGT.

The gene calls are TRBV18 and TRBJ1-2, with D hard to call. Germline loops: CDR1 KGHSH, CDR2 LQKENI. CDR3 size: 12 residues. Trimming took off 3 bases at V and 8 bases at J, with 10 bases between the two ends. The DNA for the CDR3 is TGTGCCAGCTCACCGGATGCCTGGGGCTACACCTTC. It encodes CASSPDAWGYTF.

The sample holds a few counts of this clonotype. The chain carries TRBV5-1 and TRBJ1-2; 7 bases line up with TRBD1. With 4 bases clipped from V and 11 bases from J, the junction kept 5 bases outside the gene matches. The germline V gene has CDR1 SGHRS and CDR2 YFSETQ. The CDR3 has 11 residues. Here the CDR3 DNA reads TGCGCCAGCAGCGTAGAGGGGGCGTACACCTTC. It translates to CASSVEGAYTF.

The CDR3 DNA is TGTGCCAGCAGCATGACGGATAACTATGGCTACACCTTC. It codes for CASSMTDNYGYTF. The rearrangement joins TRBV13 to TRBJ1-2; D gene unclear. V lost 5 bases, J lost 1 base, and 8 bases lay in between. CDR1 and CDR2 from the germline V gene are PRHDT and FYEKMQ (reference sequence). The CDR3 covers 13 residues.

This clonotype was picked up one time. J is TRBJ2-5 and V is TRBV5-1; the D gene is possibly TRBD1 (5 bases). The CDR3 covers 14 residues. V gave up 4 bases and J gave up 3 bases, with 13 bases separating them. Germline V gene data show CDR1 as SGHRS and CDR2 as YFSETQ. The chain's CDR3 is CASSPGAGKETQYF. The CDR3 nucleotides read TGCGCCAGCAGCCCTGGGGCAGGGAAAGAGACCCAGTACTTC.